The source of this T cell receptor (beta chain) is a study of blood T cell repertoires in COVID-19. Study-wide background: Researchers got acute and convalescent COVID-19 samples from the United States, Italy and Spain. PBMCs, B-cell-depleted T cells, or T cells were the source of the cDNA or gDNA that made up the material.

Original analysis: Estimation of nucleated cell counts relied on the amplification of reference gene primers. Here immunoSEQ multiplex PCR was the method, and the copy in TCRdb shows in-frame clones only, minus some. That table supplies the V and J calls and clone size; D and trimming were determined from the DNA. Counted here are under 140,000 clones, more than 65% occurring once; the ten biggest clones make up over 3.5%. The CDR3 has 17 residues. V lost 4 bases and J 7 bases, leaving 26 bases between the germline ends. From germline, CDR1 is LGHNA and CDR2 YNFKEQ. The V and J genes are TRBV4-2 and TRBJ2-7; a weak D match, TRBD1 (5 bases). This clonotype was obtained from a woman older than 75 with acute or convalescent COVID-19. The sequencing input was peripheral blood. The CDR3 sequence: CASSPGLWGTDLREQYF. CDR3 bases: TGTGCCAGCAGCCCCGGTCTTTGGGGCACTGATTTGAGAGAGCAGTACTTC.